This T cell receptor beta chain was retrieved from a study of T cell responses to AZD1222 COVID-19 vaccine. The study, taken as a whole, reports: At baseline, just 6 or 7 AZD1222 recipients tested seropositive. The donor cohort was predominantly white British with a female majority, and clonal diversity may have been underestimated.

As concerns this clone: Its antigen remains unidentified.

Assay used: immunoSEQ multiplex PCR; TCRdb lists only in-frame clones, some missing. The sample has about 85,000 clones, around 85% seen once. This CDR3 contains 14 residues. CDR1 and CDR2 (germline): MDHEN, SYDVKM. Trimming removed 2 bases from V and 4 bases from J, with 11 bases in between. The receptor was isolated from an adult in good health. The chain carries TRBV28 and TRBJ1-2, with D perhaps TRBD1 (5 bases). The material was peripheral blood, obtained on day 0 of AZD1222 vaccination. The CDR3 sequence is CASSLAGRAYGYTF. CDR3 sequence (DNA): TGTGCCAGCAGTTTAGCAGGGAGGGCCTATGGCTACACCTTC.